This paragraph reports one T cell receptor beta chain. No antigen is known for it. No much larger clonotype is one base removed from it; base qualities were not supplied. The CDR3 contains 11 residues, cysteine and phenylalanine counted. Only the CDR3 portion is preserved as DNA: 33 bases, with reading frame beginning at the first base. Trimming at the junction amounts to 7 bases on V and 6 bases on J, and the germline ends lie 7 bases apart. CDR1 and CDR2 are read off the germline V gene as SNHLY and FYNNEI. The sample's time point label is to be understood as: newly diagnosed GD, antithyroid drugs for less than 3 months. RNA was extracted from PBMCs in TRIzol for both TCR sequencing and RNA sequencing. Graves' disease was diagnosed according to American Thyroid Association guidelines. The patients came from an endocrinology department in Xi'an, China. Each patient gave 7 to 9.5 milliliters of peripheral blood, collected in an EDTA anticoagulant tube. Ficoll Paque Plus density gradient separation was used to isolate PBMCs, and no further T cell sorting was performed. An Agilent 2100 Bioanalyzer and agarose gel were used to check RNA quality, while a NanoDrop 2000 measured RNA concentration.

The sample belongs to a study of regulatory T cells in long-lasting Graves disease (dated by TCRdb to the early 2020s). Some background on the complete study: Antithyroid drugs had been taken for less than 3 months by newly diagnosed Graves' disease patients. Persistent Graves' disease patients were compared with newly diagnosed Graves' disease patients by peripheral blood TCR sequencing and RNA sequencing. A total of roughly 35 samples underwent TCR sequencing, from some 13 patients with persistent Graves' disease and approximately 20 patients with newly diagnosed Graves' disease. The study was registered as a clinical trial and conducted in China.

Library prep was done by multiplex PCR. Instrument used: Illumina HiSeq 4000. iRepertoire HTBI primers and Arm-PCR amplification of CDR3 regions were used to construct TCR beta libraries. PCR products were gel purified before sequencing. Per the authors' processing: Gene usage analysis of CDR3 amino acid clonotypes relied on the approximately 60 TRBV and 13 to 15 TRBJ segments identified across samples. COPE and FqMerger were used to merge the filtered high-quality paired reads into contigs. BLAST was used to align contigs to the IMGT TRBV, TRBD and TRBJ reference genes, and CDR3 was defined following IMGT. Clonotypes above 0.1% frequency were classified as highly expanded clones. Shannon entropy was used to measure repertoire diversity, and the Gini coefficient was used to measure V-J evenness. Clonotypes shared by more than one individual were considered public. TCRdb took the public reads, trimmed them with fastp at Q25, ran MiXCR for clone calling and kept in-frame beta chains. A single entry per CDR3 protein holds the most common genes and DNA from its merged rows. The V and J calls were determined by TCRdb, not by the authors. This sample comprises hundreds of thousands of distinct CDR3 sequences, about 16% of them detected only once. The ten top clones hold 20% to 25% of the sample.

The full study reports these points: Because the primary lesion, thyroid tissue, could not be accessed, the study looked at peripheral blood alone. Persistent Graves' disease patients showed lower TCR Shannon entropy and fewer highly expanded clones than newly diagnosed patients, suggesting clonal expansion. More public clonotypes were shared among persistent patients (2,741) than among newly diagnosed patients (roughly 1,000). The authors noted that the small sample size was a limitation that may lower accuracy. Preferential use of TRBV28, TRBJ1-2 and TRBJ2-5 was observed in persistent disease, whereas TRBV20-1 and TRBJ2-1 were favored in newly diagnosed disease. Only the TCR beta chain was sequenced and analyzed.

This sample was shared with a second study, whose subject was T cells in Graves' hyperthyroidism and ophthalmopathy. As that second paper reports: Graves' hyperthyroidism was defined as stable when no progression to ophthalmopathy occurred over 18 months of follow-up. Hyperthyroidism patients were newly diagnosed, with disease duration under 2 months, and aged 18 to 65 years. Any patient with an uncontrolled infection, another autoimmune disease, pregnancy or lactation was excluded. Diagnoses were established on the basis of clinical symptoms, serum thyroxine and TRAb, thyroid ultrasound, and orbital computed tomography. The first round of RT-PCR for the TCR CDR3 was performed with the HTBI primer set and the Qiagen OneStep RT-PCR kit. Most expanded thyroid clonotypes (frequency above 0.001) were also found in blood, which suggests that blood repertoires may mirror thyroid immune responses. A model built on a 13 V-J signature distinguished ophthalmopathy from stable hyperthyroidism, reaching roughly 88% sensitivity and around 82% specificity in cross-validation and 80%/75% in testing. In validation, the model predicted progression to ophthalmopathy with roughly 66% sensitivity and 72% to 85% specificity, a median of approximately 6.5 months before onset. A discovery cohort of about 95 patients, about 44 with Graves' ophthalmopathy and 55 to 60 with stable Graves' hyperthyroidism, was used to find distinguishing TCR V-J signatures. Prospective prediction of ophthalmopathy was tested in an independent validation cohort of 18 to 20 hyperthyroidism patients and 15 to 17 patients who later progressed to ophthalmopathy. The approximately 98 discovery patients were randomly divided into training and test sets at a 7:3 ratio. In addition, the study compared T-cell repertoires in thyroid tissue and in blood from roughly 6 Graves' hyperthyroidism patients. Once sampling was done, hyperthyroidism patients were given methimazole at a starting dose of 30 mg daily, whereas ophthalmopathy patients were given high-dose intravenous methylprednisolone. Libraries were constructed in a second round of multiplex PCR, after which size selection and purification were carried out. Paired-end sequencing of the libraries was performed with 100 bp reads on an Illumina HiSeq2000. SOAPnuke was used to process the raw data, throwing out any read that contained adapters or uncalled bases, had a mean Phred below 15, or lacked an exact constant-primer or identifier match. High-quality paired reads were merged using COPE v1.2.5, and each unique nucleotide sequence was defined as a clonotype. MiTCR v1.1 was used to align clonotypes to the IMGT TRBV, TRBD and TRBJ reference segments. Analysis was restricted to V-J combinations with a frequency above 0.0001, which covered roughly 99% of repertoires. A TCS score was defined as the ratio of F50 (clonal expansion) to E x V (chaos), with BLOSUM62-based TCRdist applied between CDR3 peptides within each V-J. Welch's t-statistics and random forest reduced several hundred V-J features to some 14, which were used in a naive Bayes classifier (R e1071). No statistical method was used to fix the sample size in advance, and group allocation was not hidden from the investigators. The paper reports TCR Vbeta CDR3 sequencing of 135 peripheral blood samples: around 45 ophthalmopathy, around 80 hyperthyroidism and approximately 17 progressor patients.

The specimen was peripheral blood mononuclear cells (PBMCs), collected at new diagnosis, from a patient treated with antithyroid drugs. The TCR originated in a woman aged 35-65 years with Graves disease. Donor details come from another sample of the same person, matched by shared clones. The rearrangement joined TRBV2 to TRBJ2-4, with no confident D gene call. The nucleotide sequence reads TGTGCCAGCACGTTAAGAAACATTCAGTACTTC. Its translation reads: CASTLRNIQYF.